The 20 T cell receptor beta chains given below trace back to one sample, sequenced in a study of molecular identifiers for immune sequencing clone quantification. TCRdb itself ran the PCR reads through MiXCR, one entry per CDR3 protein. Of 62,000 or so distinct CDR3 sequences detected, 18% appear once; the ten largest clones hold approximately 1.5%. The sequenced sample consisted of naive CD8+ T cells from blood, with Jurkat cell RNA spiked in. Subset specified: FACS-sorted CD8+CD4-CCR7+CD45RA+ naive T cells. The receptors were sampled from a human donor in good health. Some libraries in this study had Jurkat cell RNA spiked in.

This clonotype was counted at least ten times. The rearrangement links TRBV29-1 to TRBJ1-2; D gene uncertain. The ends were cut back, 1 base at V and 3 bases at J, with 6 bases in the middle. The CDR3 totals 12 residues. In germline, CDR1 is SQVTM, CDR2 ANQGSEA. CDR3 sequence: CSVEGRDYGYTF. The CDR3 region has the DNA TGCAGCGTTGAAGGACGGGACTATGGCTACACCTTC.

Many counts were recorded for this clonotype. Here the CDR3 DNA reads TGTGCCAGCAGCGGTAGCGGGAGCTCGTCCCCCTTCGAGCAGTACTTC. It is translated as CASSGSGSSSPFEQYF. The rearrangement uses TRBV7-6 and TRBJ2-7, with 9 bases that match TRBD2. In germline, CDR1 is SGHVS, CDR2 FNYEAQ. The ends lost 5 bases at V and 6 bases at J; junction bases unmatched: 14. The CDR3 is 16 amino acids.

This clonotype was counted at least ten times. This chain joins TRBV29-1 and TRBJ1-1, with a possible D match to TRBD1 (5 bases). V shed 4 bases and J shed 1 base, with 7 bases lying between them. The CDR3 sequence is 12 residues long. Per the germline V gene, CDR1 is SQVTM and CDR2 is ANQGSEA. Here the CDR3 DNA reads TGCAGCGTTGTCACAGGGAACACTGAAGCTTTCTTT. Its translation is CSVVTGNTEAFF.

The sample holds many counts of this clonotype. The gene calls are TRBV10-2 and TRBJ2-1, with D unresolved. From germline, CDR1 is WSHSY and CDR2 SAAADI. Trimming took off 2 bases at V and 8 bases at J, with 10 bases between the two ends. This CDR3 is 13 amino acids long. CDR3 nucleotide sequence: TGCGCCAGCAGTGAGATTCTGGGGTATGAGCAGTTCTTC. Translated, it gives CASSEILGYEQFF.

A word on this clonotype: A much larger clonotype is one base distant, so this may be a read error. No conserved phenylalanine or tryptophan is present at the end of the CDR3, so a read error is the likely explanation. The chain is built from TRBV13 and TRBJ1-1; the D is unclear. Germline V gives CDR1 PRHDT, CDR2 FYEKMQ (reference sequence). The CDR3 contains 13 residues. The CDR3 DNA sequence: TGTGCCAGCAGCTTGGAAGCAGACACTGTAGCTTTCTCT. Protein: CASSLEADTVAFS.

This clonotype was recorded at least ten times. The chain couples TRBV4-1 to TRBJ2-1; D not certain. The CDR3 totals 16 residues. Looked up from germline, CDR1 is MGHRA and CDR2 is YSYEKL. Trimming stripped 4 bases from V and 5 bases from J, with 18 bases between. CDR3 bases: TGCGCCAGCAGCCCATCGCTAGGTACGTGGGACAATGAGCAGTTCTTC. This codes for CASSPSLGTWDNEQFF.

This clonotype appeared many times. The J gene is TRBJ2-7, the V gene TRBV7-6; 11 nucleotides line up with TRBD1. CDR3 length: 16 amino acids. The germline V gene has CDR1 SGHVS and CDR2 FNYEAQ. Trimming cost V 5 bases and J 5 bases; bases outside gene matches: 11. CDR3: CASSSRGQGAIHEQYF. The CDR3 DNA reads TGTGCCAGCAGCAGCCGAGGACAGGGGGCTATTCACGAGCAGTACTTC.

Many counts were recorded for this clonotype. This chain's CDR3 is CASSRRAGRASTDTQYF. The CDR3 region has the DNA TGTGCCAGCAGCCGGCGGGCAGGCAGAGCCAGCACAGATACGCAGTATTTT. The rearrangement joins TRBV6-5 to TRBJ2-3, with TRBD2 as a possible D gene (5 bases). The CDR3 runs 17 residues. V lost 6 bases and J lost 0, with 19 bases in between. CDR1 is MNHEY and CDR2 is SVGAGI in the germline V gene.

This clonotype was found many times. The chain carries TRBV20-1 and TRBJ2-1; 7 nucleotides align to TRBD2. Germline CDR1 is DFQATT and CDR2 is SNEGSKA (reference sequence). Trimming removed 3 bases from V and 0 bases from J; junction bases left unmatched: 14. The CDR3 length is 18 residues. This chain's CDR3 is CSASSIVRLAASYNEQFF. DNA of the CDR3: TGCAGTGCTAGTTCAATCGTCCGGCTAGCGGCCTCCTACAATGAGCAGTTCTTC.

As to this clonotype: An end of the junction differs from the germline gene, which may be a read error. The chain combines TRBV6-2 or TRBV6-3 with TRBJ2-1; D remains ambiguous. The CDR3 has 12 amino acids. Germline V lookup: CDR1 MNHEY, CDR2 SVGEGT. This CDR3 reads CAGSYPSNEQFF. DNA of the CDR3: TGTGCCGGCAGTTACCCCAGCAATGAGCAGTTCTTC.

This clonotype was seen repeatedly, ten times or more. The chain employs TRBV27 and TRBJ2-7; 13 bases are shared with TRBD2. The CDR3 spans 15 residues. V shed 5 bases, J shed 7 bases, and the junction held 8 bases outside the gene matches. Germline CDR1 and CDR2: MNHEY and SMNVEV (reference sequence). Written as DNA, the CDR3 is TGTGCCAGCAGTGACCCGGGACTAGCGGGGACGGAGCAGTACTTC. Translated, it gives CASSDPGLAGTEQYF.

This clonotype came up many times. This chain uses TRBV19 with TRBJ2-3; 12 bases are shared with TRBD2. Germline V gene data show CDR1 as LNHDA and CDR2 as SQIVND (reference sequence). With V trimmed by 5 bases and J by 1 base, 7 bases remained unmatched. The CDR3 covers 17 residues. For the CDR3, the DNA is TGTGCCAGTAGTCCCCGGACTAGCGGGACCCGCACAGATACGCAGTATTTT. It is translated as CASSPRTSGTRTDTQYF.

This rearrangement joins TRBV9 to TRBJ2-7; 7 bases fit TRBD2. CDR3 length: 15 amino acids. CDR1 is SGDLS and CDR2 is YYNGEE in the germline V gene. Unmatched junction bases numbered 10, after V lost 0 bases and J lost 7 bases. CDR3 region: CASSVGAGELREQYF. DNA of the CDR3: TGTGCCAGCAGCGTAGGTGCGGGAGAATTGAGGGAGCAGTACTTC.

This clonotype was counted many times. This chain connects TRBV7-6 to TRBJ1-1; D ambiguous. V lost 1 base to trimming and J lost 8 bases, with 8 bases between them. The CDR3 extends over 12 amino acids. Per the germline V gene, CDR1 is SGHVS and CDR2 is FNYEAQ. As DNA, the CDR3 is TGTGCCAGCAGCTTAGGGGGTGGGGAAGCTTTCTTT. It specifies CASSLGGGEAFF.

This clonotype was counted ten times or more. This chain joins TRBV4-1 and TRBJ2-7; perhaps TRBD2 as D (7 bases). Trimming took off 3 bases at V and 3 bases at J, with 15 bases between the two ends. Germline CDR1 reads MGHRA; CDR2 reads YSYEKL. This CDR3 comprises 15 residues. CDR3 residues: CASSHKLGGGYEQYF. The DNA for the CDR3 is TGCGCCAGCAGCCACAAGCTAGGGGGGGGCTACGAGCAGTACTTC.

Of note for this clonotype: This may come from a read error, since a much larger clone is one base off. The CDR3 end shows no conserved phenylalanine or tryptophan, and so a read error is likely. CDR3 sequence reads: CASSLPGEGAHEQYS. The CDR3 DNA follows: TGTGCCAGCAGTTTGCCGGGGGAGGGGGCCCACGAGCAGTACTCC. This chain connects TRBV28 to TRBJ2-7; either TRBD1 or TRBD2 may supply D (7 bases each). The CDR3 length is 15 residues. The ends were cut back, 3 bases at V and 5 bases at J, with 17 bases in the middle. Germline V CDR1 and CDR2: MDHEN, SYDVKM.

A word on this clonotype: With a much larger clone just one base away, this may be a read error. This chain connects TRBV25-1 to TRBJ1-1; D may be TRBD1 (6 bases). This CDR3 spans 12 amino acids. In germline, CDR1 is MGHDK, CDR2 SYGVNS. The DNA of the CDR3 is TGTGCCAGCAGTTTTCAGGGGACTGGAGCTTTCTTT. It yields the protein CASSFQGTGAFF.

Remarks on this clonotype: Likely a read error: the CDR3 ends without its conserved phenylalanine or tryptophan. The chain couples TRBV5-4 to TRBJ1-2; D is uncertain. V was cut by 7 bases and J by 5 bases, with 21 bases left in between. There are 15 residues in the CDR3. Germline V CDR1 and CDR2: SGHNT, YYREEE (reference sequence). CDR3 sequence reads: CASAVGPEEQYGYTS. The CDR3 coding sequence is TGTGCCAGCGCTGTAGGGCCCGAGGAGCAATATGGCTACACCTCC.

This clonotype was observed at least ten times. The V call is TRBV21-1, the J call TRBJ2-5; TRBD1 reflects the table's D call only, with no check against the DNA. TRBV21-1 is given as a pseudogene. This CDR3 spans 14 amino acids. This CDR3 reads CASRKTGDQETQYF. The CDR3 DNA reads TGTGCCAGCAGGAAGACAGGGGACCAAGAGACCCAGTACTTC.

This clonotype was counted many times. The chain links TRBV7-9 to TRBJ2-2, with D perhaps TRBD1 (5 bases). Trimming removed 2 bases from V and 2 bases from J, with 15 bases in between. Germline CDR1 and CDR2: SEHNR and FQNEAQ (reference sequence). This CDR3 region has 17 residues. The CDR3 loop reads CASSLKGEQVNTGELFF. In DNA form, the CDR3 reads TGTGCCAGCAGCTTAAAGGGTGAACAGGTCAACACCGGGGAGCTGTTTTTT.